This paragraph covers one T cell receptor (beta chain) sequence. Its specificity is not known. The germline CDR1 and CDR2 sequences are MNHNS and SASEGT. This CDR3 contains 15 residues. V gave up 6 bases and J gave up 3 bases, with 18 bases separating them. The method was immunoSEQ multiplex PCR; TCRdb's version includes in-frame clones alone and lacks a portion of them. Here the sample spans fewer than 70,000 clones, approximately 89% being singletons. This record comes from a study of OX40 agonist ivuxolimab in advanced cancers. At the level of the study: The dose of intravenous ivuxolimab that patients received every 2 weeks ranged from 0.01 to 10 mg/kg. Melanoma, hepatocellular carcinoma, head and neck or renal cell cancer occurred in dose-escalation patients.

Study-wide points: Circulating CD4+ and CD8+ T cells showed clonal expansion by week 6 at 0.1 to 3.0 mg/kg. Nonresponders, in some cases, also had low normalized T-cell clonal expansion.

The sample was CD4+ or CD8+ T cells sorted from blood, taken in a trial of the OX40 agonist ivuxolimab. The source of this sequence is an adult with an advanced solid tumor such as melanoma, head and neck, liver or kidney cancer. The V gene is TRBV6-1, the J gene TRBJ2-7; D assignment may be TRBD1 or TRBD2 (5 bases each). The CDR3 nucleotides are TGTGCCAGCAGCAAAGCAGGGCGGGCACACTACGAGCAGTACTTC. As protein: CASSKAGRAHYEQYF.